This T cell receptor beta chain was documented in a study of PD-1 blockade in classical Hodgkin lymphoma. Study in general: Administration of nivolumab to patients was at 3 mg/kg intravenously every 2 weeks. Study-level findings and limits: CD8+ TCR diversity did not rise significantly by C4D1, unlike CD4+. Newly diagnosed patients were reported to start with lower TCR diversity than healthy donors.

Exposure to brentuximab vedotin varied, and each patient had relapsed following autologous stem cell transplantation. The patients, who had relapsed/refractory classical Hodgkin lymphoma, achieved best responses of complete response, partial response or progressive disease. Profiled with immunoSEQ multiplex PCR; TCRdb holds only in-frame clones, not every one. This table has approximately 50,000 clones, 88% appearing once. The V gene's germline CDR1 is KGHSH and CDR2 LQKENI. The V gene end was trimmed by 3 bases and the J gene end by 0 bases; junction bases not matched to a gene: 2. This CDR3 has 14 residues. Of note for this clone: What it recognizes is unknown.

The sequencing here drew on peripheral blood mononuclear cells (PBMCs), taken before the second cycle of nivolumab. The rearrangement links TRBV18 to TRBJ2-7, with 7 bases lining up with TRBD2. The clonotype was recovered from a human donor with classical Hodgkin lymphoma. The CDR3 loop reads CASSPGGSSYEQYF. DNA for the CDR3: TGTGCCAGCTCACCGGGAGGGAGCTCCTACGAGCAGTACTTC.